The source of this TCR beta chain is a study of T-cell reconstitution after alpha-beta-depleted transplantation in children. Study-level findings and limits: By about two months after transplant, alpha-beta T cells reportedly arose from several hundred graft clones that had expanded.

Unique molecular identifiers were used in preparing the TCRbeta library. MiXCR, run by TCRdb on the PCR reads, gives a single entry per CDR3 protein. The sample holds tens of thousands of distinct CDR3 sequences, 44% seen once. V lost 0 bases and J 5 bases, leaving 11 bases between the germline ends. Germline CDR1 SQVTM, CDR2 ANQGSEA. This CDR3 spans 13 amino acids. To note about this clonotype: As yet, its antigen is unknown.

The material was PBMCs, mostly from graft donor cells, obtained 360 days after TCRalphabeta/CD19-depleted stem cell transplant. The sequence was collected from a male patient between 10 and 17 years old who had a stem cell transplant for acute lymphoblastic leukemia, so the T cells may come from the graft donor. The V and J genes are TRBV29-1 and TRBJ2-7; perhaps TRBD1 as D (6 bases). CDR3 DNA: TGCAGCGTTGAAGACCCCTACAGGGACGAGCAGTACTTC. Its protein is CSVEDPYRDEQYF.